This T cell receptor (beta chain) emerged from a study of immune heterogeneity within non-small cell lung tumors (dated by TCRdb to between 2017 and 2018). Regarding the study in general: By histology, the tumors included around 11 non-squamous carcinomas, several squamous cell carcinomas and 1 tumor not otherwise specified. For mutant peptides 8 to 11 amino acids long, netMHCpan-3.0 predicted neoantigen binding to the HLA alleles of each patient. To look at intratumoral immune heterogeneity, the study ran whole-exome sequencing, RNA-seq and TCR beta repertoire sequencing on several spatially distinct regions taken from every NSCLC tumor. TCR repertoires were analyzed from about 60 tumor loci of some 14 patients, whereas transcriptome data were available for only approximately 43 loci from about 11 patients.

The TCR beta CDR3 region was amplified with a multiplex PCR system whose first round ran for around 11 cycles using 32 V-gene forward primers and 13 J-gene reverse primers. A QIAGEN Multiplex PCR Kit was used for first-round PCR, and the primer sequences were filed in Chinese patent CN105087789A. Illumina universal primers were added in a second PCR round performed with the Phusion High-Fidelity PCR Kit. TCR libraries were paired-end sequenced at 151 bp read length on the Illumina HiSeq X Ten platform. Per the authors' processing: Reads lacking multiplex PCR primers were removed with Cutadapt, read pairs were merged with PEAR, and CDR3 regions were called with MiXCR default settings. Shannon entropy measured repertoire diversity, and clonality was calculated as one minus the Shannon entropy divided by the ln of the count of productive unique sequences. A clonotype counted as a dominant or high-frequency T-cell clone when its frequency was 0.5% or higher. Clones were called with MiXCR by TCRdb after fastp trimmed the public reads at Q25, and only in-frame beta chains were retained. Rows with a matching CDR3 protein are joined into one entry that keeps the most common DNA and genes. TCRdb assigned the V and J calls; the authors' analysis was not used. This sample gives 20,000 or so distinct CDR3 sequences in total; 25% to 35% of them show up just once. The top ten hold 3.5% to 4.5% of the sample.

What the authors observed across the whole study: High-frequency TCR beta clonotypes were largely distinct between individual patients. A moderate positive correlation (R approximately 0.35), which was statistically significant, linked local T-cell repertoire clonality to local tumor mutational burden. Within a patient, the same dominant CDR3B clonotypes appeared at multiple loci, but different tumor locations also contained unique high-frequency clones.

This clonotype has just a few counts. Its binding antigen is unknown. One junction end disagrees with the germline gene, perhaps due to a read error. The TCR template was genomic DNA extracted from bulk tumor tissue, and 600 ng of gDNA was amplified for each sample. Multiple biopsies per primary tumor were taken during surgery, spaced as far apart as possible within the tumor mass. The study cohort was described as untreated and was composed of newly diagnosed NSCLC cases undergoing curative surgery. The donors were about 15 patients with newly diagnosed non-small cell lung cancer who were having surgery with curative intent. The resected tumor masses were reviewed by two independent pathologists. Sequencing was performed only on DNA and RNA samples of high quality. CDR1 LGHNA and CDR2 YNFKEQ are derived from the germline V gene. The CDR3 covers 15 residues, taking in both the cysteine and the phenylalanine. Solely the CDR3 DNA is kept, with 45 bases framed from the first base.

Material for sequencing was lung tumor tissue. The receptor comes from a man aged 35-49 years with non-small cell lung cancer. The rearrangement joined TRBV4-2 to TRBJ2-5, with the D gene tentatively TRBD1 or TRBD2, based on 5 matching bases in each. The DNA reads TGTGCTAGCAGTCGAGGGGTCCCGGGGCAAGAGACCCAGTACTTC. It specifies CASSRGVPGQETQYF.